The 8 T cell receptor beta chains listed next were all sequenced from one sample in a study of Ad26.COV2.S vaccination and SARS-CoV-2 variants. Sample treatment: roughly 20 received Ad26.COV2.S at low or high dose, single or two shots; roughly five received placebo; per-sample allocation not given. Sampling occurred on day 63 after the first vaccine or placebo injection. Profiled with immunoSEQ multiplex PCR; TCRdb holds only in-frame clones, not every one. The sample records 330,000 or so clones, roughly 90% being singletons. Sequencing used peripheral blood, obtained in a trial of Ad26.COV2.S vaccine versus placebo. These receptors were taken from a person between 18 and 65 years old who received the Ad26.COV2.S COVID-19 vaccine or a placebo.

CDR3 region: CSVEYSQETQYF. The CDR3 DNA sequence: TGCAGCGTTGAGTACAGCCAAGAGACCCAGTACTTC. The J gene is TRBJ2-5, the V gene TRBV29-1; D uncertain. CDR3 length equals 12 residues. V was cut by 3 bases and J by 1 base, with 6 bases left in between. CDR1 and CDR2 (germline): SQVTM, ANQGSEA.

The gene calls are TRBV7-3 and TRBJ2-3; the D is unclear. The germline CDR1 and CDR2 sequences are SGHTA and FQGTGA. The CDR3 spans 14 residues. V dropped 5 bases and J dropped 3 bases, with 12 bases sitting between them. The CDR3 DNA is TGTGCCAGCAGCCCAACGGACGTTACAGATACGCAGTATTTT. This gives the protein CASSPTDVTDTQYF.

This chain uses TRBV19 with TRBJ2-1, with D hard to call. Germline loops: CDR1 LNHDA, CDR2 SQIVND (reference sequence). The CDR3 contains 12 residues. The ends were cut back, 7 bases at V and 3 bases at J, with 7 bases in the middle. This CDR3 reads CASTPDYNEQFF. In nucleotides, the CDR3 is TGTGCCAGTACCCCGGACTACAATGAGCAGTTCTTC.

This CDR3 reads CASSKVREWSNQPQHF. For the CDR3, the DNA is TGTGCCAGTAGTAAGGTAAGGGAATGGAGCAATCAGCCCCAGCATTTT. The rearrangement uses TRBV19 and TRBJ1-5; no firm D call. Germline V gene data show CDR1 as LNHDA and CDR2 as SQIVND (reference sequence). The CDR3 sequence is 16 residues long. Deletions cut 4 bases from V and 1 base from J, with 14 bases between.

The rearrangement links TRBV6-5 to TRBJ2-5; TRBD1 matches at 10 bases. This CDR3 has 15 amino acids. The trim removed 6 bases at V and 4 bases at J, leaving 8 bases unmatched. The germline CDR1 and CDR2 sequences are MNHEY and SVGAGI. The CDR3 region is CASSRDRGYTETQYF. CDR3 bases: TGTGCCAGCAGCAGGGACAGGGGCTATACAGAGACCCAGTACTTC.

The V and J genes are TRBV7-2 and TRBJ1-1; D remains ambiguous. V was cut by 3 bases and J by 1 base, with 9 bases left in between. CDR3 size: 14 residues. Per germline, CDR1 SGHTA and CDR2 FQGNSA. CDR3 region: CASSLLAENTEAFF. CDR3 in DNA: TGTGCCAGCAGCTTGTTGGCAGAGAACACTGAAGCTTTCTTT.

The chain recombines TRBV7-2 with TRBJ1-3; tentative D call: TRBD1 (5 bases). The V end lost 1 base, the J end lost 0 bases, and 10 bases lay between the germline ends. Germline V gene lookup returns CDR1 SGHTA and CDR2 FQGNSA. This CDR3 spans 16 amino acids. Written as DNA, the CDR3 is TGTGCCAGCAGCTTAGGCTCAGGGTACTCTGGAAACACCATATATTTT. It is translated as CASSLGSGYSGNTIYF.

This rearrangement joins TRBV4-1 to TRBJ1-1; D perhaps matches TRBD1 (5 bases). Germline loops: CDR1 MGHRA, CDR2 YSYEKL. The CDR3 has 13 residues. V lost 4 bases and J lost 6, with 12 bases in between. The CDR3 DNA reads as TGCGCCAGCAGCCTTCCAGGGATGGCTGAAGCTTTCTTT. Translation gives CASSLPGMAEAFF.